This entry lists 26 T cell receptor beta chains sequenced from one sample in a study of blood T cell repertoires in COVID-19. The data were produced by immunoSEQ multiplex PCR, yet TCRdb's version contains in-frame clones alone and is incomplete. Seen here are 150,000 or so clones, approximately 86% observed once, and the top ten hold roughly 1.6%. The sequenced sample was peripheral blood. These receptors all stem from a woman in her forties or fifties with acute or convalescent COVID-19.

Only a few counts were recorded for this clone. One end of the junction fails to match germline, which may point to a read error. The J gene is TRBJ1-2, the V gene TRBV11-3; D gene ambiguous. Germline CDR1 SGHNT, CDR2 YENEEA. The CDR3 is 14 amino acids. The CDR3 region is CASSLGLAGYGYTF. The CDR3, as DNA: TGTGCCAGCAGTTTAGGTTTGGCAGGCTATGGCTACACCTTC.

The chain couples TRBV20-1 to TRBJ2-3; weak D call: TRBD2 (6 bases). The V gene's germline CDR1 is DFQATT and CDR2 SNEGSKA (reference sequence). CDR3 length: 13 residues. The ends were cut back, 3 bases at V and 4 bases at J, with 11 bases in the middle. The CDR3 nucleotides read TGCAGTGCTAGTTCGGGAGCCCCAGATACGCAGTATTTT. Protein: CSASSGAPDTQYF.

This chain uses TRBV6-5 with TRBJ1-6; a possible D gene is TRBD1 (5 bases). CDR3 length: 14 residues. Trimming stripped 8 bases from V and 4 bases from J, with 12 bases between. Germline values: CDR1 MNHEY, CDR2 SVGAGI. In DNA form, the CDR3 reads TGTGCCAGCGGACCGACAGCATATAATTCACCCCTCCACTTT. This translates into CASGPTAYNSPLHF.

The V gene is TRBV20-1, the J gene TRBJ2-4, with D maybe TRBD2 (6 bases). V lost 3 bases and J lost 9, with 9 bases in between. Germline-derived CDR1 and CDR2 are DFQATT and SNEGSKA (reference sequence). CDR3 length: 11 amino acids. The CDR3 region is CSASGGTIQYF. CDR3 bases: TGCAGTGCTAGCGGGGGAACCATTCAGTACTTC.

This clone was recorded a few times. The V call is TRBV7-2, the J call TRBJ1-1, with a weak D call TRBD1 (6 bases). Germline V lookup: CDR1 SGHTA, CDR2 FQGNSA. The CDR3 is 16 amino acids. The V gene lost 4 bases and the J gene lost 2 bases, with 17 bases spanning the gap. CDR3 nucleotide sequence: TGTGCCAGCAGCTCCAACTACTACAGGGTTAACACTGAAGCTTTCTTT. It encodes CASSSNYYRVNTEAFF.

The chain employs TRBV2 and TRBJ1-2; maybe TRBD1 (6 bases). The CDR3 runs 12 residues. Trimming stripped 7 bases from V and 4 bases from J, with 10 bases between. Germline lookup yields CDR1 SNHLY and CDR2 FYNNEI. CDR3 loop: CASTSQGYGYTF. The CDR3 region has the DNA TGTGCCAGCACCTCACAGGGCTATGGCTACACCTTC. Drawing the rest from reference TRBV2 and TRBJ1-2, the complete variable domain is EPEVTQTPSHQVTQMGQEVILRCVPISNHLYFYWYRQILGQKVEFLVSFYNNEISEKSEIFDDQFSVERPDGSNFTLKIRSTKLEDSAMYFCASTSQGYGYTFGSGTRLTVV.

In DNA, the CDR3 is TGTGCCAGCGGAAGGACAGGGTTCAATCCCCAGCATTTT. Translation: CASGRTGFNPQHF. The chain couples TRBV12-3 or TRBV12-4 to TRBJ1-5, with 8 bases aligning to TRBD1. The junction had 10 bases not matched to a gene; V was cut back by 8 bases and J by 10 bases. This CDR3 has 13 amino acids.

This chain uses TRBV10-3 with TRBJ1-2, with 7 bases that match TRBD1. From germline, CDR1 is ENHRY and CDR2 SYGVKD. The CDR3 sequence is 13 residues long. Trimming cost V 9 bases and J 2 bases; bases outside gene matches: 6. The CDR3 protein is CAIGVTGNYGYTF. DNA of the CDR3: TGTGCCATTGGAGTGACAGGGAACTATGGCTACACCTTC.

This chain uses TRBV27 with TRBJ2-3, with D perhaps matching TRBD2 (6 bases). From germline, CDR1 is MNHEY and CDR2 SMNVEV (reference sequence). The V end lost 1 base, the J end lost 6 bases, and 11 bases lay between the germline ends. The CDR3 loop spans 14 amino acids. The CDR3 spells CASSLYTSFDTQYF. CDR3 coding DNA: TGTGCCAGCAGTTTATATACTAGCTTCGATACGCAGTATTTT.

Concerning this clone: Other nucleotide sequences from this sample produce the same CDR3. The J gene is TRBJ1-5, the V gene TRBV30; 8 bases are shared with TRBD1. V shed 5 bases, J shed 7 bases, and the junction held 7 bases outside the gene matches. The germline V gene encodes CDR1 GTSNPN and CDR2 SVGIG (reference sequence). The CDR3 sequence is 13 residues long. For the CDR3, the DNA is TGTGCCTGGGGACAGGGTCGTGGGCAGCCCCAGCATTTT. This gives the protein CAWGQGRGQPQHF.

The rearrangement joins TRBV9 to TRBJ2-5, with D unresolved. Trimming took 2 bases from V and 0 from J, leaving 8 bases between them. Germline V gene lookup returns CDR1 SGDLS and CDR2 YYNGEE. The CDR3 is 14 residues long. This chain's CDR3 is CASSVNSYQETQYF. The CDR3 DNA is TGTGCCAGCAGCGTGAACTCTTACCAAGAGACCCAGTACTTC.

The chain combines TRBV19 with TRBJ2-3; 12 bases are shared with TRBD2. CDR1 LNHDA and CDR2 SQIVND come from the germline V gene (reference sequence). The CDR3 covers 16 residues. V was clipped by 4 bases and J by 1 base; unmatched bases: 3. The CDR3 DNA reads TGTGCCAGTAGTACGCGACTAGCGGGGGGCACAGATACGCAGTATTTT. Translated: CASSTRLAGGTDTQYF.

The V and J genes are TRBV6-1 and TRBJ2-2; D may be TRBD2 (5 bases). Trimming pared 2 bases from V and 4 bases from J, leaving 8 bases between. There are 14 residues in the CDR3. Germline loops: CDR1 MNHNS, CDR2 SASEGT. The CDR3 DNA is TGTGCCAGCAGTGAATGGCGGGCCACCGGGGAGCTGTTTTTT. Its protein product is CASSEWRATGELFF.

CDR3 sequence reads: CAWRARGRDNSPLHF. The CDR3 nucleotides are TGTGCCTGGAGGGCCAGGGGGCGCGATAATTCACCCCTCCACTTT. The chain recombines TRBV30 with TRBJ1-6; 8 positions match TRBD1. Germline V gives CDR1 GTSNPN, CDR2 SVGIG (reference sequence). The V gene end was trimmed by 3 bases and the J gene end by 5 bases; junction bases not matched to a gene: 6. This CDR3 is 15 amino acids long.

The V and J genes are TRBV14 and TRBJ2-3; TRBD2 is a possible D gene (6 bases). The CDR3 sequence is 16 residues long. V was shortened by 2 bases and J by 2 bases, with 14 bases between the two germline ends. Germline CDR1 SGHDN, CDR2 FVKESK. Here the CDR3 reads CASSQNPGVYTDTQYF. Written as DNA, the CDR3 is TGTGCCAGCAGCCAAAATCCGGGAGTTTACACAGATACGCAGTATTTT. The whole variable domain, filled in from reference TRBV14 and TRBJ2-3, reads EAGVTQFPSHSVIEKGQTVTLRCDPISGHDNLYWYRRVMGKEIKFLLHFVKESKQDESGMPNNRFLAERTGGTYSTLKVQPAELEDSGVYFCASSQNPGVYTDTQYFGPGTRLTVL.

The V gene is TRBV5-4, the J gene TRBJ2-1; 12 bases map to TRBD2. Germline-derived CDR1 and CDR2 are SGHNT and YYREEE (reference sequence). The ends lost 5 bases at V and 7 bases at J; junction bases unmatched: 7. The CDR3 spans 15 residues. The CDR3 nucleotides are TGTGCCAGCAGTCTAGCGGGAGGGCCGGTGAATGAGCAGTTCTTC. Protein sequence: CASSLAGGPVNEQFF.

In nucleotides, the CDR3 is TGCGCCAGCAGCCAAGCCGGACTAGCGGGAGACAATGAGCAGTTCTTC. Translated, it gives CASSQAGLAGDNEQFF. The chain joins TRBV4-1 to TRBJ2-1; 13 positions match TRBD2. CDR1 is MGHRA and CDR2 is YSYEKL in the germline V gene. CDR3 size: 16 residues. With 1 base clipped from V and 5 bases from J, the junction kept 2 bases outside the gene matches.

J is TRBJ2-3 and V is TRBV24-1; TRBD1 aligns across 11 bases. This CDR3 has 15 amino acids. Germline CDR1 KGHDR, CDR2 SFDVKD. V lost 4 bases to trimming and J lost 5 bases; unmatched junction nucleotides: 4. The CDR3 coding sequence is TGTGCCACCAGTGACCGGACAGGGGGCATAGATACGCAGTATTTT. This sequence encodes CATSDRTGGIDTQYF.

V usage is TRBV18 and J usage is TRBJ2-7; 7 bases are a match to TRBD1. The CDR3 contains 16 residues. V was pared by 3 bases and J by 4 bases, with 12 bases of the junction left unmatched. Germline lookup yields CDR1 KGHSH and CDR2 LQKENI. The CDR3 is CASSPSLGQSLYEQYF. DNA of the CDR3: TGTGCCAGCTCACCCAGCCTGGGACAGTCGCTTTACGAGCAGTACTTC.

The chain is built from TRBV7-9 and TRBJ1-6; 7 positions agree with TRBD1. There are 14 residues in the CDR3. The germline CDR1 and CDR2 sequences are SEHNR and FQNEAQ (reference sequence). Unmatched junction bases numbered 11, after V lost 5 bases and J lost 13 bases. The CDR3 nucleotides are TGTGCCAGCAGCCGTGGGCAGGGGGAGATGCCCCTCCACTTT. It encodes CASSRGQGEMPLHF.

The chain carries TRBV18 and TRBJ1-6; D not certain. The germline gives CDR1 KGHSH, CDR2 LQKENI. The CDR3 sequence is 14 residues long. Trimming shortened V by 3 bases and J by 7 bases, and 10 bases separated the two germline ends. The chain's CDR3 is CASSPPPANSPLHF. CDR3 coding DNA: TGTGCCAGCTCACCTCCACCCGCGAATTCACCCCTCCACTTT.

This chain uses TRBV23-1 with TRBJ2-7, with a weak D call TRBD1 (6 bases). TRBV23-1 is annotated as an ORF whose role is uncertain. This CDR3 comprises 16 residues. Trimming removed 3 bases from V and 2 bases from J, with 17 bases in between. In nucleotides, the CDR3 is TGCGCCAGCAGTCACCCACAGGGTGAACAACCCTACGAGCAGTACTTC. This encodes CASSHPQGEQPYEQYF.

The CDR3 loop is CASSMTGSNTGELFF. The CDR3 DNA follows: TGTGCCAGTAGTATGACCGGGTCGAACACCGGGGAGCTGTTTTTT. This chain uses TRBV19 with TRBJ2-2; D unclear. Germline loops: CDR1 LNHDA, CDR2 SQIVND (reference sequence). The germline V and J ends were trimmed by 3 bases and 0 bases, with 8 bases remaining between them. CDR3 length: 15 amino acids.

A few counts support this clone. The rearrangement joins TRBV6-6 to TRBJ1-4; possibly TRBD1 for D (6 bases). CDR3 length: 16 residues. V was clipped by 0 bases and J by 2 bases, with 10 bases between them. CDR1 and CDR2 from the germline V gene are MNHNY and SVGAGI (reference sequence). CDR3 DNA: TGTGCCAGCAGTTACTCGAGGACAGACACTAATGAAAAACTGTTTTTT. Its translation: CASSYSRTDTNEKLFF.

J is TRBJ2-5 and V is TRBV29-1; D may be TRBD1 (7 bases). This CDR3 spans 12 amino acids. V was trimmed by 8 bases and J by 1 base, leaving 11 bases between them. Germline-derived CDR1 and CDR2 are SQVTM and ANQGSEA. CDR3 sequence reads: CSRRDSQETQYF. The CDR3, as DNA: TGCAGCCGGAGGGACAGCCAAGAGACCCAGTACTTC.

This clone was recorded once. The chain recombines TRBV1 with TRBJ2-7; the D segment call TRBD2 is taken from the table without a DNA check. TRBV1 is recorded as a pseudogene. This CDR3 has 15 amino acids. CDR3 sequence (DNA): TGCACCAGCAGCCAAGATGCGGACTACCTCTACGAGCAGTACTTC. It translates to CTSSQDADYLYEQYF.